This T cell receptor (beta chain) was sequenced in a study of cytomegalovirus exposure and HLA in healthy donors (dated by TCRdb to about 2017). About the study as a whole: An earlier analysis of approximately 640 of the donors reported about 250 Gb of sequence data and some 100 million unique TCR beta sequences from about 200 million T cells. The study aimed to test whether cataloging public T cell receptors could reveal signatures of past pathogen exposure. Because of strong linkage in the cohort, roughly five DR-DQ haplotypes were treated as single units for association and clustering. Among the roughly 400 genotyped donors, approximately 77% belonged to the genetic ancestry cluster associated with self-reported Caucasian donors. Donor age, sex, ethnicity and CMV serostatus were collected together with the repertoire data. On average, around 240,000 unique TCR beta nucleotide sequences were sequenced per donor among roughly 430 genotyped donors of the cohort, with 15% to 20% of those sequences being non-productive. In the later analysis, no new phenotypic data were used to find candidate immune exposures; instead, reliance was placed on TCR beta sequences and their occurrence across donors. The number of donors typed differed by locus, with roughly 620-630 for A, B, C, DRB1 and DQB1, roughly 520 for DQA1, 606 for DPA1, and 400 to 490 for DPB1. High-throughput TCR immunosequencing, statistical association of individual TCRs with disease status, and machine learning were combined to predict cytomegalovirus infection status. An earlier analysis of approximately 630 of the donors applied high-throughput TCR beta sequencing to assess whether each TCR beta V gene segment acted as functional or pseudogenic. Both class I and class II loci were covered by HLA typing, at four-digit resolution. All discovery cohort repertoires had been generated using a single sequencing platform. Along with the approximately 700-subject first cohort, a separate validation cohort of over a hundred different subjects was used. The study profiled the T cell repertoires of hundreds of subjects by immunosequencing and related them to cytomegalovirus serostatus. A later genetic analysis used genome-wide SNP genotypes for about three fifths of the 666 donors, treating that subset as a discovery cohort. A later analysis re-examined previously published TCR beta repertoires from just over 650 donors and added high-resolution HLA genotyping to investigate patterns of TCR occurrence. An early release covering 500 to 750 HLA-typed donors comprised approximately 300 gigabases of sequencing data and about 90 million unique TCR sequences.

The library came from the immunoSEQ multiplex PCR assay. For the multiplex PCR, a mixture combining 60 forward primers for TCR Vbeta segments and 13 reverse primers for TCR Jbeta segments was used. The CDR3 region of rearranged TCR beta genes was amplified from genomic DNA with a multiplex PCR assay. Amplified TCR beta libraries were sequenced as 87-base-pair reads on the Illumina HiSeq System. On the study's bioinformatics: A later analysis counted about 76 million unique TCR beta chains across the 700 or so repertoires, and 9.5 million to 11 million of these chains were shared by at least two donors. A nearest-neighbor algorithm error-corrected the raw reads and collapsed the reads into unique sequences, merging closely related sequences to remove PCR and sequencing errors. V, D and J gene segments were assigned by aligning CDR3 sequences to IMGT reference sequences. Each retained sequence needed at least a six-nucleotide match to both a V gene segment and a J gene segment. Rearrangements were classified as productive when the CDR3 lacked stop codons and remained in frame with V and J, and all other rearrangements were classified as non-productive. CDR3 was defined according to IMGT convention as the region running from the second conserved V-encoded cysteine to the conserved J-encoded phenylalanine. Sequences without an unambiguous match to a single V gene segment were excluded from the earlier analysis of 587 of the donors. An earlier analysis of a few hundred of the donors called V segments functional above 56.7% productive rearrangements and segregating when the between-donor standard deviation exceeded 5%. A statistical classification framework was developed to diagnose cytomegalovirus status using the catalog of TCR beta chain sequences. A later analysis assigned V and J genes by comparing TCR nucleotide sequences with IMGT/GENE-DB human TR gene sequences. The TCRdist pipeline was used in a later analysis to assign CDR3 sequences and most-parsimonious VDJ recombination scenarios. A later analysis defined each TCR beta chain by its CDR3 amino acid sequence plus V-gene family, and excluded reads lacking a unique V-gene family. As a way to deal with suspected cross-contamination and a sequencing artifact, a later analysis dropped 450 to 600 nucleotide sequences that were highly shared and had low generation probability. In a later analysis, a clonal expansion index for each public chain was calculated from normalized within-repertoire ranks of inferred template counts. A later analysis computed generation probabilities with a VDJ recombination model fitted to out-of-frame rearrangements, and checked the results against IGoR. A later analysis scored TCR-TCR, TCR-HLA and TCR-CMV co-occurrence with hypergeometric tests, applying a repertoire-size bias correction to TCR pairs. A later analysis estimated false discovery rates by permuting HLA or CMV assignments 20 times. In a later analysis, co-occurring TCRs were grouped using DBSCAN, with TCRdist sequence similarity added in when clustering inside HLA-allele-positive subsets. Co-occurrence clustering excluded repertoires with fewer than 30,000 or more than 120,000 public chains, plus five with anomalous nucleotide sharing. TCRdb mirrors the immuneACCESS table, restricted to in-frame sequences. Some clones are absent from its copies; in checked studies, under half trace to an unresolved V gene, and the reason for the others is unknown. The DNA gave D and trimming, while V, J and clone size come from that table. This sample lists about 200,000 clones; about 90% were detected once. The biggest ten clones account for approximately 1.1% of the sample.

Study-wide conclusions, independent of this receptor: Linkage disequilibrium might explain the correlated functional status among segregating V segments, but an unknown experimental factor could not be excluded. Some IMGT-functional V segments, including TRBV6-2 and TRBV6-3, could not be distinguished by the 87-base-pair reads and were therefore excluded. Because some donors lacked HLA typing at each locus, the association tests relied only on the typed subset. Sequencing depth was assumed to be roughly uniform across donors in the presence/absence analyses, though that assumption may not hold. Three of the identified cytomegalovirus-associated TCR beta chains were confirmed in vitro to be specific for cytomegalovirus antigens. A further reported finding was that TCR beta sequences accurately predicted the HLA-A and HLA-B alleles for most subjects in the first cohort. In the study, some 160 TCR beta chains were listed as associated with cytomegalovirus. The only immune exposure information available for the cohort was CMV serostatus. A later genetic analysis reported fewer N-insertions in productive TCRs among donors in an Asian-associated ancestry cluster than the 666-donor mean. In a later analysis, the rate of TCR association differed among HLA loci, with DRB1 alleles having the most associated TCRs and HLA-C alleles having the fewest. A group of highly shared sequence variants was considered likely to be a technical artifact of the sequencing pipeline. In both the original and validation cohorts, the classifier was reported to diagnose cytomegalovirus status with high specificity and sensitivity. At a false discovery rate of 0.05, a later analysis linked around 15,000 TCR beta sequences to specific HLA alleles. Compared with equally common non-associated chains, HLA-associated TCR beta chains in a later analysis were more clonally expanded and had lower generation probabilities. In an earlier analysis of some 500 of the donors, most TCR beta V segments appeared in productive rearrangements about 90% or about 30% of the time, broadly matching IMGT annotations. A later analysis found that most CMV-associated TCR beta chains appeared HLA-restricted, with HLA associations seemingly driven largely by CMV exposure. Strong co-occurrence of HLA alleles, especially DR and DQ, made assigning TCR associations to individual alleles difficult. In a later genetic analysis, a missense DCLRE1C variant was associated with V-gene and J-gene trimming of TCR beta chains, and the association was replicated in an independent cohort. It was suggested by the authors that the approach could potentially be generalized to other disease states and immunological phenotypes. In a later analysis, several top co-occurrence clusters were reported to appear linked to parvovirus B19, influenza, CMV and Epstein-Barr virus. While some public TCRs were present in many individuals, most TCR sequences turned up only very rarely across donors. The cohort was sequenced for TCR beta chains only, and without alpha or paired-chain data the features that could be detected were limited. Approximately 18 rarely observed V segments, including chromosome 9 orphons, were excluded from the earlier analysis of 550 to 700 of the donors because counts were too low.

The cohort consisted of 600 or so healthy bone marrow donors. All cohort members were sampled while nominally healthy, although unrecorded immune exposures were likely present. The donor tested CMV seronegative, placing the donor among the 350 or so seronegative members of the cohort. Every donor gave a peripheral blood sample, and the peripheral blood mononuclear cells from that sample were used for TCR beta sequencing. Genomic DNA extraction from the blood cell samples was performed with the Qiagen DNeasy Blood Extraction Kit. A note on this clone: It has no known antigen specificity. The record has no base qualities; no much larger clone is one base away.

From the cysteine through the phenylalanine, the CDR3 covers 15 amino acids. Only CDR3 DNA remains: 45 bases, in frame from the first base. The germline ends are 10 bases apart after V is trimmed by 1 base and J by 1 base. CDR1 and CDR2, looked up from the germline V gene, are SGHAT and FQNNGV. The rearrangement combines TRBV11-2 with TRBJ1-1, with the D segment identity uncertain. The clonotype originates from a boy aged 2 to 10 in good health and CMV-seronegative. The material sequenced was PBMCs. The CDR3 protein is CASSLVPESNTEAFF. The base sequence is TGTGCCAGCAGCTTAGTTCCAGAATCGAACACTGAAGCTTTCTTT.